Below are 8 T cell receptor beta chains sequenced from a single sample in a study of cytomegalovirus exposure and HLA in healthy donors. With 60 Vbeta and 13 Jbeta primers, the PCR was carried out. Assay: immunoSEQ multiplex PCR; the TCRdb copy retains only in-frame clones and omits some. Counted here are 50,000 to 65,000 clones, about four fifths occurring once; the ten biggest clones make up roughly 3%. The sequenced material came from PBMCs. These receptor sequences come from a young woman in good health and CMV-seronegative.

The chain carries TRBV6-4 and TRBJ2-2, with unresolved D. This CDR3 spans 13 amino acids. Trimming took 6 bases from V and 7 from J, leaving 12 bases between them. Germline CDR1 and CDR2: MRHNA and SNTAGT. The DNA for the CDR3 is TGTGCCAGCAGACCAGAGGTTCACGGGGAGCTGTTTTTT. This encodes CASRPEVHGELFF.

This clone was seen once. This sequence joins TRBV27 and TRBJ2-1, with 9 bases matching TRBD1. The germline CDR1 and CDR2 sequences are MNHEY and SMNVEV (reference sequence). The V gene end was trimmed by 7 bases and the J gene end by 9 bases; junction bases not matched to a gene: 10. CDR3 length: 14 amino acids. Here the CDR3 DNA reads TGTGCCAGCACCCCGGGACAGGGTTTCTTTGAGCAGTTCTTC. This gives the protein CASTPGQGFFEQFF.

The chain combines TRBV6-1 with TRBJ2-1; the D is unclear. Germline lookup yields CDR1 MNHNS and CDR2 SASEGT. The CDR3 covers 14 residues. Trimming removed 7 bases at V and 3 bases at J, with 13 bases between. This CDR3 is CASTGGTVYNEQFF. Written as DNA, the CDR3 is TGTGCCAGCACGGGTGGTACCGTCTACAATGAGCAGTTCTTC.

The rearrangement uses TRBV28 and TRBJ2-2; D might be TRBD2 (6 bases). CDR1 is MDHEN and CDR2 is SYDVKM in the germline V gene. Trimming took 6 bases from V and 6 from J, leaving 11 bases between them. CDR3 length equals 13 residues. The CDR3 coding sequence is TGTGCCAGCAGCCCCCTAGCGCCCGGGGAGCTGTTTTTT. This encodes CASSPLAPGELFF.

The DNA of the CDR3 is TGTGCCTGGAGTGTCAATCATCTAGTAAACACCGGGGAGCTGTTTTTT. This gives the protein CAWSVNHLVNTGELFF. The chain has TRBV30 and TRBJ2-2; D remains unclear. V lost 0 bases and J lost 2, with 13 bases in between. The CDR3 covers 16 residues. Germline V gene lookup returns CDR1 GTSNPN and CDR2 SVGIG (reference sequence). Looking up the rest from reference TRBV30 and TRBJ2-2 gives the full variable domain: SQTIHQWPATLVQPVGSPLSLECTVEGTSNPNLYWYRQAAGRGLQLLFYSVGIGQISSEVPQNLSASRPQDRQFILSSKKLLLSDSGFYLCAWSVNHLVNTGELFFGEGSRLTVL.

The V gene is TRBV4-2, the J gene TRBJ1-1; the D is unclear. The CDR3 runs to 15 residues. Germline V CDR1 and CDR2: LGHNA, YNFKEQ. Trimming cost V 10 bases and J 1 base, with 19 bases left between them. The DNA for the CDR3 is TGTGCCACCTCGAGGACGGGGAATTGGAACACTGAAGCTTTCTTT. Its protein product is CATSRTGNWNTEAFF.

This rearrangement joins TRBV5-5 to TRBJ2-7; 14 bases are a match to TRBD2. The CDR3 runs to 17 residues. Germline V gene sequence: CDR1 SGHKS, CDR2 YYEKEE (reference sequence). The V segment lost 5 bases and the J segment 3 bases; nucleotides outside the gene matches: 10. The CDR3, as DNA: TGTGCCAGCAGGACGGGACTAGCGGGAGTGGAGTTCTACGAGCAGTACTTC. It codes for CASRTGLAGVEFYEQYF. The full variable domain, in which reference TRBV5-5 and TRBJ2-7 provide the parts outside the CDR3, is DAGVTQSPTHLIKTRGQQVTLRCSPISGHKSVSWYQQVLGQGPQFIFQYYEKEERGRGNFPDRFSARQFPNYSSELNVNALLLGDSALYLCASRTGLAGVEFYEQYFGPGTRLTVT.

The CDR3 sequence is CASSWSGGRFNEQYF. The CDR3 region has the DNA TGTGCCAGCAGTTGGTCCGGCGGGAGGTTCAACGAGCAGTACTTC. This chain connects TRBV27 to TRBJ2-7; 8 bases are a match to TRBD2. CDR3 size: 15 residues. Germline V gives CDR1 MNHEY, CDR2 SMNVEV (reference sequence). J was trimmed by 5 bases and V by 4 bases; bases with no gene match: 10.